Included here is one T cell receptor beta chain sequence, with context. Clinical histories supplied by participants themselves formed the basis of cohort assignment. The sample originates from a study of blood T cell repertoires in COVID-19. The overall study: The United States, Italy and Spain supplied acute and convalescent COVID-19 samples.

Sequencing was performed with immunoSEQ multiplex PCR; in TCRdb, only in-frame clones are kept and a portion is missing. The repertoire holds more than 300,000 clones, with about 89% as singletons. The TCR comes from a woman aged 40-49 years who had been exposed to COVID-19. Specimen: PBMCs or T cells enriched from blood (not recorded which).

The DNA of the CDR3 is TGTGCCAGCACGGGACAGGGGGTGTCACCCCTCCACTTT. This gives the protein CASTGQGVSPLHF. The rearrangement joins TRBV2 to TRBJ1-6; TRBD1 matches 11 bases. V shed 7 bases, J shed 10 bases, and the junction held 3 bases outside the gene matches. The CDR3 spans 13 residues. The germline V gene encodes CDR1 SNHLY and CDR2 FYNNEI.